These 17 T cell receptor beta chains were all obtained from the same sample, sequenced in a study of T cell responses to AZD1222 COVID-19 vaccine. Measured with immunoSEQ multiplex PCR; TCRdb has only the in-frame clones, and not every one. The top ten hold approximately 5% of the sample, which has under 100,000 clones, approximately 89% seen once. The material sequenced was peripheral blood, taken 28 days after the second AZD1222 dose. The receptors here all came from an adult who received the AZD1222 COVID-19 vaccine.

A few counts support this clone. The J gene is TRBJ2-1, the V gene TRBV5-4; D may be TRBD1 or TRBD2 (5 bases each). The V end was cut by 2 bases, the J end by 11 bases, with 14 bases between. This CDR3 contains 13 residues. Per germline, CDR1 SGHNT and CDR2 YYREEE (reference sequence). CDR3 residues: CASSFRDGAQQFF. The CDR3 region has the DNA TGTGCCAGCAGCTTCCGGGACGGAGCGCAGCAGTTCTTC. The full variable domain, its missing parts supplied by reference TRBV5-4 and TRBJ2-1, is ETGVTQSPTHLIKTRGQQVTLRCSSQSGHNTVSWYQQALGQGPQFIFQYYREEENGRGNFPPRFSGLQFPNYSSELNVNALELDDSALYLCASSFRDGAQQFFGPGTRLTVL.

The J gene is TRBJ2-5, the V gene TRBV11-3; D may correspond to TRBD1 or TRBD2 (6 bases each). V lost 4 bases, J lost 2 bases, and 11 bases lay in between. Germline V gene sequence: CDR1 SGHNT, CDR2 YENEEA. The CDR3 runs to 14 residues. Written as DNA, the CDR3 is TGTGCCAGCAGCTCCCGGGGGCCTCAAGAGACCCAGTACTTC. Amino acids: CASSSRGPQETQYF.

The rearrangement uses TRBV7-2 and TRBJ2-5; weak D call: TRBD2 (6 bases). The CDR3 runs 17 residues. Germline lookup yields CDR1 SGHTA and CDR2 FQGNSA. The V end was cut by 2 bases, the J end by 0 bases, with 16 bases between. In nucleotides, the CDR3 is TGTGCCAGCAGCTTATTAGCGGAGGGACTCTACCAAGAGACCCAGTACTTC. It translates to CASSLLAEGLYQETQYF.

The chain combines TRBV11-2 with TRBJ2-7; 8 bases are shared with TRBD1. CDR3 length: 14 amino acids. Trimming at V came to 6 bases and at J to 2 bases, leaving 6 bases not matched to a gene. Per germline, CDR1 SGHAT and CDR2 FQNNGV. The CDR3 here is CASRGQGATYEQYF. The CDR3 DNA reads as TGTGCCAGCAGGGGTCAGGGGGCGACCTACGAGCAGTACTTC.

The chain carries TRBV6-1 and TRBJ1-5; D is unresolved. CDR1 MNHNS and CDR2 SASEGT come from the germline V gene. V was clipped by 1 base and J by 7 bases, with 8 bases between them. The CDR3 is made up of 13 amino acids. CDR3 sequence: CASSEVPGQPQHF. The CDR3, as DNA: TGTGCCAGCAGTGAAGTTCCAGGCCAGCCCCAGCATTTT.

The rearrangement uses TRBV4-1 and TRBJ2-2; 7 bases are shared with TRBD1. The CDR3 has 17 amino acids. CDR1 is MGHRA, CDR2 YSYEKL, per germline. Trimming cost V 0 bases and J 1 base; bases outside gene matches: 5. The CDR3 bases are TGCGCCAGCAGCCAAGATAGGGGGACAGTGAACACCGGGGAGCTGTTTTTT. Encoded protein: CASSQDRGTVNTGELFF.

The chain is built from TRBV5-4 and TRBJ2-1, with TRBD2 matching 7 bases. Trimming took 3 bases from V and 3 from J; bases not matched to a gene: 15. This CDR3 has 18 residues. CDR1 and CDR2 from the germline V gene are SGHNT and YYREEE (reference sequence). The DNA for the CDR3 is TGTGCCAGCAGCTCAATCAGCGGGGTCGAGGAGGGCTACAATGAGCAGTTCTTC. This gives the protein CASSSISGVEEGYNEQFF.

The chain recombines TRBV2 with TRBJ2-7; D is unclear. The CDR3 length is 16 residues. Per germline, CDR1 SNHLY and CDR2 FYNNEI. Trimming left V 5 bases short and J 0 bases short, with 17 bases between. The CDR3 sequence is CASSNTLDRYSYEQYF. In DNA, the CDR3 is TGTGCCAGCAGTAACACACTGGACCGCTACTCCTACGAGCAGTACTTC.

This chain connects TRBV5-6 to TRBJ2-1; the D is unclear. The V end was cut by 0 bases, the J end by 6 bases, with 4 bases between. The germline CDR1 and CDR2 sequences are SGHDT and YYEEEE. The CDR3 has 12 amino acids. The CDR3 bases are TGTGCCAGCAGCTTGGCGGGCAATGAGCAGTTCTTC. This codes for CASSLAGNEQFF.

V is TRBV10-3 and J is TRBJ1-2; possibly TRBD1 for D (6 bases). Germline V gene sequence: CDR1 ENHRY, CDR2 SYGVKD. Trimming shortened V by 6 bases and J by 1 base, and 18 bases separated the two germline ends. CDR3 size: 16 residues. CDR3 bases: TGTGCCATCAGGGGACAAGACCGAGAGAATAACTATGGCTACACCTTC. Amino acid sequence: CAIRGQDRENNYGYTF.

The chain links TRBV29-1 to TRBJ1-1; possible D gene TRBD1, 6 bases. Trimming removed 4 bases from V and 1 base from J, with 16 bases in between. Germline CDR1 reads SQVTM; CDR2 reads ANQGSEA. The CDR3 is made up of 15 amino acids. CDR3 residues: CSVGTRGAENTEAFF. The CDR3 DNA follows: TGCAGCGTTGGGACCCGGGGGGCAGAGAACACTGAAGCTTTCTTT.

The chain couples TRBV5-6 to TRBJ1-6; no clear D gene. From germline, CDR1 is SGHDT and CDR2 YYEEEE. CDR3 length: 12 residues. Deletions cut 0 bases from V and 14 bases from J, with 9 bases between. CDR3 nucleotides: TGTGCCAGCAGCTTGGGCGGTTTCGCCCTCCACTTT. Translated: CASSLGGFALHF.

The chain is built from TRBV2 and TRBJ1-2; a possible D gene is TRBD1 (5 bases). This CDR3 contains 11 residues. CDR1 and CDR2 from the germline V gene are SNHLY and FYNNEI. V lost 5 bases and J 6 bases, leaving 7 bases between the germline ends. Written as DNA, the CDR3 is TGTGCCAGCAGTTCCAGGGATGGCTACACCTTC. As protein: CASSSRDGYTF.

The count of this clone is one. The gene calls are TRBV3-1 (or the pseudogene TRBV3-2) and TRBJ2-7; no definite D call. V lost 4 bases, J lost 6 bases, and 16 bases lay in between. Germline V gene lookup returns CDR1 LGHDT and CDR2 YNNKEL (reference sequence). This CDR3 is 14 amino acids long. The CDR3 nucleotides read TGTGCCAGCAGCCCTCATTGTTTAAGACTCGAGCAGTACGTC. It codes for CASSPHCLRLEQYV.

This clone showed up just once. V and J are TRBV7-9 and TRBJ1-5; 7 bases agree with TRBD1. Trimming removed 2 bases from V and 3 bases from J; junction bases left unmatched: 4. The V gene's germline CDR1 is SEHNR and CDR2 FQNEAQ (reference sequence). CDR3 length equals 15 residues. This CDR3 is CASSLTGQPNQPQHF. Written as DNA, the CDR3 is TGTGCCAGCAGCTTAACGGGACAGCCCAATCAGCCCCAGCATTTT.

The V and J genes are TRBV13 and TRBJ1-2, with D perhaps TRBD1 (6 bases). The V end was cut by 4 bases, the J end by 4 bases, with 13 bases between. The V gene's germline CDR1 is PRHDT and CDR2 FYEKMQ (reference sequence). This CDR3 contains 14 residues. The CDR3, as DNA: TGTGCCAGCAGCTCAGGGGAGCGGGTCTATGGCTACACCTTC. It specifies CASSSGERVYGYTF.

J is TRBJ1-2 and V is TRBV28; tentative D call: TRBD1 (6 bases). CDR1 and CDR2 from the germline V gene are MDHEN and SYDVKM. The CDR3 sequence is 16 residues long. V was pared by 3 bases and J by 2 bases, with 16 bases between. CDR3 loop: CASSLGTGTINYGYTF. For the CDR3, the DNA is TGTGCCAGCAGTTTGGGAACCGGGACAATAAACTATGGCTACACCTTC.